The present T cell receptor (beta chain) was sequenced within a study of T cell repertoires in cytomegalovirus infection. Study at large: The study used recently identified HLA-C-restricted and well-studied HLA-B-restricted CMV epitopes.

The count of this clonotype is one. Its antigen is currently unknown. Each CDR3 protein is one row after TCRdb ran MiXCR on the reads. The sample lists around 570,000 distinct CDR3 sequences; over 35% were seen once. Germline V gene data show CDR1 as SGHRS and CDR2 as YFSETQ. The CDR3 has 16 amino acids. V was pared by 0 bases and J by 0 bases, with 11 bases between. The sample here was cultured PBMCs, taken from culture after CMV antigen stimulation. The chain uses TRBV5-1 and TRBJ2-3; D is unresolved. The sequence was obtained from a human donor in good health (CMV status not recorded). Some clones in this sample may be carry-over from other donors' samples. CDR3 in DNA: TGCGCCAGCAGCTTGGGTAGGGCCCGTAGCACAGATACGCAGTATTTT. Its translation is CASSLGRARSTDTQYF.